This T cell receptor (beta chain) appears in the sequencing data of a study of blood T cell repertoires in COVID-19. Per the original methods: Reference gene primer amplification in the assay estimated nucleated cell counts. Sequenced by immunoSEQ multiplex PCR; TCRdb stores in-frame clones only, minus some. V and J calls and clone size are as listed in that table; D and trimming were resolved from the DNA. The profile shows fewer than 250,000 clones, about 94% of them singletons. Per germline, CDR1 LNHDA and CDR2 SQIVND (reference sequence). This CDR3 is built from 12 residues. Germline trimming cut 11 bases from V and 7 bases from J; bases unmatched to any gene: 5.

This TCR came from a man in his sixties with COVID-19, enrolled during active disease. The sequencing input was peripheral blood. The chain couples TRBV19 to TRBJ1-4; 9 nucleotides match TRBD1. The CDR3 reads CACRQGGEKLFF. CDR3 DNA sequence: TGTGCCTGCAGACAGGGGGGTGAAAAACTGTTTTTT.